This T cell receptor beta chain was profiled in a study of identifying expanded T cells in peripheral blood. Germline values: CDR1 WNHNN, CDR2 SYGVQD (reference sequence). The CDR3 length is 13 residues. V shed 8 bases and J 2 bases; nucleotides not matched to a gene: 3. Profiling relied on immunoSEQ multiplex PCR, and the TCRdb table lists in-frame clones only, not all of them. The sample has approximately 63,000 clones, 70% to 90% seen once. No infections or other immune events were documented during collection. Findings of the study overall: Variance in clone template counts between roughly 2-week samples significantly increased with total template count across all healthy donors. Roughly 1.2 clones differed between technical replicates, versus roughly 17 and 20 over time.

This clone was seen a handful of times. Its matching antigen is unknown. This receptor was obtained from a person aged 18 to 75 in good health. The chain has TRBV10-1 and TRBJ2-3; 8 bases map to TRBD1. The source material was blood. The CDR3 loop is CASGQGSTDTQYF. The CDR3 nucleotides read TGCGCCAGCGGACAGGGATCCACAGATACGCAGTATTTT.